This T cell receptor (beta chain) was retrieved from a study of CD8+CD57+ T cells in acquired aplastic anemia. Study summary: The DNA of sorted CD4+ and CD8+ cells averaged 3.2 ug. Study-wide results and caveats: Significant differences in CD8+ Simpson's diversity were not observed between patients and controls. Patients and controls turned out to have 25 to 35 CD8+ CDR3 sequences in common.

Profiles of TCR beta VDJ and CDR3 were generated from a genomic DNA template. TCRdb analysed the reads with MiXCR anew, one entry per CDR3 protein. The sample consists of about 210,000 distinct CDR3 sequences, about 59% of them appearing once. Comment on this clonotype: The antigen is not known.

Losses at the gene ends were 0 bases for V and 7 bases for J; bases not matched to a gene: 7. This CDR3 has 14 residues. The V gene's germline CDR1 is SGDLS and CDR2 YYNGEE. The sequence derives from a human donor in good health. Sequenced sample: sorted CD4+, CD8+, or CD8+CD57+ T cells (not recorded which) from PBMCs. This rearrangement joins TRBV9 to TRBJ2-7; 7 bases agree with TRBD2. The CDR3 sequence is CASSVVAGAWEQYF. The CDR3 DNA follows: TGTGCCAGCAGCGTAGTGGCGGGAGCGTGGGAGCAGTACTTC.